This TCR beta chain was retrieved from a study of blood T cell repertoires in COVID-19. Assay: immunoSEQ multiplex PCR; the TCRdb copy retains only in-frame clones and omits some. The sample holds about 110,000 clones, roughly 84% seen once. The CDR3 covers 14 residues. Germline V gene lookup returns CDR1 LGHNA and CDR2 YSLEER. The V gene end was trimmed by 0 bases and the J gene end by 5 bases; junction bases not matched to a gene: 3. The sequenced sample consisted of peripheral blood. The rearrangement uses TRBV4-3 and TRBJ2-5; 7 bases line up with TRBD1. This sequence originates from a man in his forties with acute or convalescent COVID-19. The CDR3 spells CASSQEGGEETQYF. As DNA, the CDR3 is TGCGCCAGCAGCCAAGAAGGGGGCGAGGAGACCCAGTACTTC.